The clone carrying this T cell receptor (beta chain) has just a few counts. Its antigen is unknown. This sample is part of a study of cytomegalovirus exposure and HLA in healthy donors. This CDR3 is built from 15 residues. V shed 0 bases and J shed 5 bases, with 13 bases lying between them. In germline, CDR1 is MNHNS, CDR2 SASEGT. It was with 60 Vbeta and 13 Jbeta primers that the PCR ran. Sequenced by immunoSEQ multiplex PCR; TCRdb stores in-frame clones only, minus some. The sample holds some 200,000 clones, about 81% seen once. General observations from the study: In a later analysis, V- and J-gene trimming of beta chains associated with a DCLRE1C missense variant, replicated independently. Productive status was seen about 87% or about 30% of the time for most TCR beta V segments in an earlier analysis.

The chain is built from TRBV6-1 and TRBJ2-5; D gene uncertain. The sequence was obtained from a woman between 18 and 29 years old in good health and CMV-seronegative. The sequencing input was PBMCs. CDR3 protein: CASSEASESWETQYF. For the CDR3, the DNA is TGTGCCAGCAGTGAAGCGTCCGAGTCCTGGGAGACCCAGTACTTC.